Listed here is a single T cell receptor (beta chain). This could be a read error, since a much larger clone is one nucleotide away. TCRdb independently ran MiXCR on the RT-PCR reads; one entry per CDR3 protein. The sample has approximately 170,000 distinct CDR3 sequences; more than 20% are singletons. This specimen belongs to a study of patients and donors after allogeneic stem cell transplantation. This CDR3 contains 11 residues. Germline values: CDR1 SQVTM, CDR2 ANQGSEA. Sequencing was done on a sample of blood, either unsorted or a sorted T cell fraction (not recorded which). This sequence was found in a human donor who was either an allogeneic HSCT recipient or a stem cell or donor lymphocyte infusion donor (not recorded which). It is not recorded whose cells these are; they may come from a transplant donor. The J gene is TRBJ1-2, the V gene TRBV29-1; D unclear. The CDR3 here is CSVAYRGGYSF. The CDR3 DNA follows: TGCAGCGTTGCCTACAGAGGAGGCTACTCCTTC.